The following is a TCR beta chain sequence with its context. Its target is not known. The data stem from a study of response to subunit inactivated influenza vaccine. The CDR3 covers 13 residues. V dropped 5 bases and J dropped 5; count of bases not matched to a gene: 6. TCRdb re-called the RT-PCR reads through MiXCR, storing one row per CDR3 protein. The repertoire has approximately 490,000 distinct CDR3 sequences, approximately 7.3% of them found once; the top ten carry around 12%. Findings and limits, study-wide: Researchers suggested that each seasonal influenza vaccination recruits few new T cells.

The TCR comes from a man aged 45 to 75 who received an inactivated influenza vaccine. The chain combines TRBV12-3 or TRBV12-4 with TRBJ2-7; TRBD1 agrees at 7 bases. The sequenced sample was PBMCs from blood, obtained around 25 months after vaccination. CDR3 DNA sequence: TGTGCCAGCAGTGAACAGGGGATCCACGAGCAGTACTTC. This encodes CASSEQGIHEQYF.